This T cell receptor (beta chain) was sequenced during a study of T cell responses to AZD1222 COVID-19 vaccine (dated by TCRdb to the early 2020s). Concerning the study at large: A total of around 240 trial participants underwent TCR sequencing, of whom about 210 had received two doses of AZD1222 and 26 had received two doses of the MenACWY control vaccine. Enrollment into the trials was organized by age into subgroups of 18-55, 56-69 and 70-plus years, and those subgroups contained approximately 160, 26 and 62 TCR-sequenced participants, respectively.

From the cysteine through the phenylalanine, the CDR3 covers 14 amino acids. Only CDR3 DNA is held: 42 bases, read in frame from base 1. Trimming leaves V shorter by 5 bases and J shorter by 6 bases, with the junction holding 8 bases beyond the gene matches. Taken from the germline V gene (reference sequence), the CDR1 and CDR2 loops are SGHNT and YYREEE. Findings and caveats that apply to the study as a whole: Because no samples from the day 14 peak response were available, repertoires could be characterized only after the peak T cell response. Reportedly, close to half of the unique spike-specific TCRs recognized epitopes lying outside the regions that are mutated in the B.1.351 and B.1.1.7 variants. Participants were mostly white British, with more females than males. The authors suggested clonal diversity may have been underestimated. The whole spike protein was spanned by vaccine-associated CD4 TCRs, and dominant responses were seen in regions 160-218 and 743-854. In the small 56-69-year group, the increase in depth fell short of significance, most likely because of low power. After two AZD1222 doses, spike-specific TCR breadth and depth were significantly higher than at day 0 and than in MenACWY recipients. Only six AZD1222 recipients were SARS-CoV-2 seropositive at baseline, limiting conclusions about previously exposed vaccinees.

The time point label of this sample denotes: about 28 days (+/-7) after the second vaccine dose. AZD1222 recipients whose second dose came at about 4 weeks and those whose second dose came at about 12 weeks were combined into one group, since spike-specific TCR depth and breadth did not differ between the two schedules. Samples from vaccinated people were obtained from the UK trials COV001 and COV002, which included a single-blind randomized controlled phase 2/3 trial of AZD1222 (ChAdOx1 nCoV-19) in healthy adults. Trial participant PBMC samples were collected at day 0 and day 28 after the second dose for TCRbeta chain sequencing. Of note for this clone: Its antigen remains unidentified. Per-base qualities were not stored, and no clone one base away is much larger.

The CDR3 regions of human TCRbeta chains were analyzed by immunosequencing. In the paper's pipeline: TCRs in the repertoires were matched against a reference library of SARS-CoV-2-specific TCRs that had been generated with the MIRA antigen-specificity platform. Breadth was defined as the fraction of unique TCRs that were SARS-CoV-2-associated, and depth was defined as the fraction of total T cells that were SARS-CoV-2-associated. Using the MIRA data, each spike-specific TCR was assigned both to the spike region to which the TCR was reactive and to a CD4 or CD8 class. Log10-transformed breadth and depth values were compared by one-way ANOVA with Sidak's multiple comparisons tests. TCRdb took this table from immuneACCESS and kept in-frame rearrangements with V and J called. Such tables lack part of the clones; where checked against another copy, unresolved V genes explain under half of the gap, and the rest is unexplained. V and J calls and clone size are as listed in that table; D and trimming were resolved from the DNA. This sample is represented by approximately 72,000 clones; about nine tenths of them were singletons. The ten most abundant clones make up more than 25% of the sample.

The chain couples TRBV5-4 to TRBJ2-7, with 10 bases aligning to TRBD2. The sequence was obtained from an adult who received the AZD1222 COVID-19 vaccine. The material sequenced was peripheral blood, taken 28 days after the second AZD1222 dose. The bases read TGTGCCAGCAGGGATACTAGCGGGACCCTCGAGCAGTACTTC. It is translated as CASRDTSGTLEQYF.